Presented here are 29 T cell receptor beta chains from one specimen sequenced in a study of cytomegalovirus exposure and HLA in healthy donors. The PCR was carried out with 60 Vbeta primers and 13 Jbeta primers. Measured with immunoSEQ multiplex PCR; TCRdb has only the in-frame clones, and not every one. Its table records some 96,000 clones. Sequencing input: PBMCs. Every receptor here comes from a woman aged 25 to 45 in good health and CMV-seronegative.

CDR3 amino acids: CASSSSGSSYNEQFF. CDR3 bases: TGTGCCAGTAGTTCTAGCGGGAGTTCCTACAATGAGCAGTTCTTC. The chain couples TRBV19 to TRBJ2-1, with 10 nucleotides matching TRBD2. Per the germline V gene, CDR1 is LNHDA and CDR2 is SQIVND (reference sequence). With V trimmed by 5 bases and J by 1 base, 2 bases remained unmatched. The CDR3 sequence is 15 residues long. The full variable domain, in which reference TRBV19 and TRBJ2-1 provide the parts outside the CDR3, is DGGITQSPKYLFRKEGQNVTLSCEQNLNHDAMYWYRQDPGQGLRLIYYSQIVNDFQKGDIAEGYSVSREKKESFPLTVTSAQKNPTAFYLCASSSSGSSYNEQFFGPGTRLTVL.

The chain couples TRBV19 to TRBJ2-1; 10 nucleotides align to TRBD2. Trimming cost V 3 bases and J 8 bases; bases outside gene matches: 4. Germline CDR1 reads LNHDA; CDR2 reads SQIVND (reference sequence). There are 14 residues in the CDR3. CDR3 protein: CASSMTSGWDEQFF. The CDR3 DNA sequence: TGTGCCAGTAGTATGACTAGCGGGTGGGATGAGCAGTTCTTC.

V gene TRBV5-1 combines with J gene TRBJ2-2, with TRBD2 as a possible D gene (6 bases). V dropped 2 bases and J dropped 0 bases, with 11 bases sitting between them. From germline, CDR1 is SGHRS and CDR2 YFSETQ. The CDR3 has 16 amino acids. The CDR3 loop is CASSFSGLPNTGELFF. The CDR3 DNA reads as TGCGCCAGCAGCTTCTCAGGACTACCGAACACCGGGGAGCTGTTTTTT. Full variable domain (outside the CDR3, taken from reference TRBV5-1 and TRBJ2-2): KAGVTQTPRYLIKTRGQQVTLSCSPISGHRSVSWYQQTPGQGLQFLFEYFSETQRNKGNFPGRFSGRQFSNSRSEMNVSTLELGDSALYLCASSFSGLPNTGELFFGEGSRLTVL.

The V and J genes are TRBV5-6 and TRBJ2-7, with 9 nucleotides matching TRBD1. Unmatched junction bases numbered 5, after V lost 4 bases and J lost 6 bases. This CDR3 spans 13 amino acids. Germline V gene sequence: CDR1 SGHDT, CDR2 YYEEEE. DNA of the CDR3: TGTGCCAGCAGCCAACAGGGGGCTAGCGAGCAGTACTTC. Translation gives CASSQQGASEQYF.

The chain recombines TRBV28 with TRBJ1-1; 9 bases line up with TRBD1. The V and J ends lost 7 bases and 11 bases, in that order; junction bases with no gene match: 11. CDR3 length: 13 residues. Per the germline V gene, CDR1 is MDHEN and CDR2 is SYDVKM. CDR3 region: CASTSSDRGWAFF. DNA for the CDR3: TGTGCCAGCACCTCCTCGGACAGGGGATGGGCTTTCTTT. Filled out from reference TRBV28 and TRBJ1-1, the complete variable domain reads DVKVTQSSRYLVKRTGEKVFLECVQDMDHENMFWYRQDPGLGLRLIYFSYDVKMKEKGDIPEGYSVSREKKERFSLILESASTNQTSMYLCASTSSDRGWAFFGQGTRLTVV.

The CDR3 nucleotides read TGTGCCAGCAGCTCTCAAGTCGCGGCCAAAAACATTCAGTACTTC. This sequence encodes CASSSQVAAKNIQYF. V is TRBV13 and J is TRBJ2-4; D is unclear. The germline V gene has CDR1 PRHDT and CDR2 FYEKMQ (reference sequence). The germline V and J ends were trimmed by 4 bases and 1 base, with 11 bases remaining between them. The CDR3 is made up of 15 amino acids.

The chain has TRBV11-1 and TRBJ2-1; TRBD2 might be the D (6 bases). V was shortened by 5 bases and J by 0 bases, with 11 bases between the two germline ends. Germline values: CDR1 SGHAT, CDR2 FQDESV (reference sequence). The CDR3 loop spans 15 amino acids. The CDR3 region has the DNA TGTGCCAGCAGCGTTAGCGGTACCTCCTACAATGAGCAGTTCTTC. Its translation is CASSVSGTSYNEQFF. Full variable domain (missing parts from reference TRBV11-1 and TRBJ2-1): EAEVAQSPRYKITEKSQAVAFWCDPISGHATLYWYRQILGQGPELLVQFQDESVVDDSQLPKDRFSAERLKGVDSTLKIQPAELGDSAMYLCASSVSGTSYNEQFFGPGTRLTVL.

This chain connects TRBV6-1 to TRBJ1-3, with D tentatively TRBD1 (5 bases). Germline V gene lookup returns CDR1 MNHNS and CDR2 SASEGT. Trimming took off 2 bases at V and 4 bases at J, with 6 bases between the two ends. The CDR3 spans 13 residues. This chain's CDR3 is CASSEWGGNTIYF. The DNA for the CDR3 is TGTGCCAGCAGTGAATGGGGCGGAAACACCATATATTTT.

The J gene is TRBJ2-2, the V gene TRBV7-8, with 9 nucleotides matching TRBD2. V lost 3 bases and J lost 3; bases outside the gene matches: 5. CDR3 length: 16 residues. Germline V gene data show CDR1 as SGHVS and CDR2 as FQNEAQ. Here the CDR3 DNA reads TGTGCCAGCAGCTTTAGCGGGAGCCGGGACACCGGGGAGCTGTTTTTT. This translates into CASSFSGSRDTGELFF.

The V and J genes are TRBV6-6 and TRBJ2-1; tentative D call: TRBD2 (7 bases). Per the germline V gene, CDR1 is MNHNY and CDR2 is SVGAGI (reference sequence). The CDR3 has 16 amino acids. The V gene lost 4 bases and the J gene lost 8 bases, with 21 bases spanning the gap. The CDR3 DNA sequence: TGTGCCAGCAGTTCCCGGGGGGTAAGGGGGTCAGATGAGCAGTTCTTC. It translates to CASSSRGVRGSDEQFF.

The rearrangement uses TRBV19 and TRBJ2-2; D unclear. V lost 1 base and J 1 base, leaving 4 bases between the germline ends. This CDR3 has 14 amino acids. Germline values: CDR1 LNHDA, CDR2 SQIVND (reference sequence). CDR3 nucleotide sequence: TGTGCCAGTAGTATAGGACTGAACACCGGGGAGCTGTTTTTT. This gives the protein CASSIGLNTGELFF.

This chain uses TRBV13 with TRBJ1-3; 8 bases line up with TRBD1. V dropped 5 bases and J dropped 1; count of bases not matched to a gene: 4. Germline-derived CDR1 and CDR2 are PRHDT and FYEKMQ (reference sequence). This CDR3 comprises 15 residues. CDR3 residues: CASSRDRLSGNTIYF. The CDR3 DNA reads as TGTGCCAGCAGCCGGGACAGGTTGTCTGGAAACACCATATATTTT.

The chain joins TRBV5-4 to TRBJ2-5, with 7 nucleotides matching TRBD1. The DNA end is more similar to TRBJ2-7, so the J call may be wrong. There are 14 residues in the CDR3. Looked up from germline, CDR1 is SGHNT and CDR2 is YYREEE (reference sequence). The CDR3 sequence is CASSFRTGSYEQYF. The CDR3 region has the DNA TGTGCCAGCAGCTTCCGGACAGGTAGCTACGAGCAGTACTTC.

V and J are TRBV12-5 and TRBJ2-6; 8 nucleotides match TRBD2. There are 17 residues in the CDR3. J gave up 0 bases and V 7 bases, and 8 bases lay outside the gene matches. The V gene's germline CDR1 is LGHNT and CDR2 FRNRAP. Written as DNA, the CDR3 is TGTGCTAGTGCCCCGGGAGGGGGGAGCTCTGGGGCCAACGTCCTGACTTTC. Translated: CASAPGGGSSGANVLTF.

The chain links TRBV29-1 to TRBJ2-5; 12 bases agree with TRBD1. This CDR3 comprises 14 residues. The ends lost 8 bases at V and 5 bases at J; junction bases unmatched: 9. CDR1 SQVTM and CDR2 ANQGSEA come from the germline V gene. Written as DNA, the CDR3 is TGCAGCCTAGGGACAGGGGGCGCCGAGGAGACCCAGTACTTC. Its protein product is CSLGTGGAEETQYF.

This rearrangement joins TRBV6-1 to TRBJ1-1; 8 nucleotides agree with TRBD1. The V and J ends lost 7 bases and 7 bases, in that order; junction bases with no gene match: 8. Per the germline V gene, CDR1 is MNHNS and CDR2 is SASEGT. The CDR3 sequence is 13 residues long. The CDR3, as DNA: TGTGCCAGCATGGGGACAGGAGGACTTGAAGCTTTCTTT. It is translated as CASMGTGGLEAFF.

The chain has TRBV9 and TRBJ1-1; TRBD1 agrees at 8 bases. This CDR3 spans 15 amino acids. With V trimmed by 1 base and J by 1 base, 3 bases remained unmatched. The germline gives CDR1 SGDLS, CDR2 YYNGEE. The CDR3 sequence is CASSVSGTGNTEAFF. The CDR3 coding sequence is TGTGCCAGCAGCGTAAGTGGGACAGGGAACACTGAAGCTTTCTTT.

This chain links TRBV7-2 with TRBJ2-1; TRBD2 aligns across 11 bases. Trimming removed 5 bases from V and 7 bases from J; junction bases left unmatched: 19. CDR1 SGHTA and CDR2 FQGNSA come from the germline V gene. This CDR3 spans 19 amino acids. CDR3 region: CASSAPRGSGGAEINEQFF. DNA for the CDR3: TGTGCCAGCAGCGCTCCGAGGGGTAGCGGGGGGGCCGAGATTAATGAGCAGTTCTTC.

In the case of this clone: The same CDR3 arises from other DNA sequences in this sample as well. This rearrangement joins TRBV7-8 to TRBJ2-2, with 8 bases identical to TRBD2. From germline, CDR1 is SGHVS and CDR2 FQNEAQ. The ends lost 7 bases at V and 7 bases at J; junction bases unmatched: 11. The CDR3 spans 15 residues. The CDR3 sequence is CASKPGLGLGGELFF. Here the CDR3 DNA reads TGTGCCAGCAAACCGGGACTAGGGCTGGGCGGGGAGCTGTTTTTT. Full variable domain (remainder filled in from reference TRBV7-8 and TRBJ2-2): GAGVSQSPRYKVAKRGQDVALRCDPISGHVSLFWYQQALGQGPEFLTYFQNEAQLDKSGLPSDRFFAERPEGSVSTLKIQRTQQEDSAVYLCASKPGLGLGGELFFGEGSRLTVL.

The chain employs TRBV7-3 and TRBJ2-6; D gene uncertain. CDR1 and CDR2 from the germline V gene are SGHTA and FQGTGA. V was pared by 5 bases and J by 4 bases, with 15 bases between. There are 16 residues in the CDR3. Here the CDR3 DNA reads TGTGCCAGCAGCCGAGCCGCGGATTCCGGGGCCAACGTCCTGACTTTC. It translates to CASSRAADSGANVLTF.

This chain links TRBV28 with TRBJ1-2, with a weak D call TRBD1 (5 bases). This CDR3 comprises 14 residues. Germline V lookup: CDR1 MDHEN, CDR2 SYDVKM. V was cut by 4 bases and J by 8 bases, with 17 bases left in between. This CDR3 is CASSSSGWQGGYTF. The CDR3 region has the DNA TGTGCCAGCAGTTCGTCCGGGTGGCAGGGAGGCTACACCTTC.

V gene TRBV19 combines with J gene TRBJ2-7, with 11 nucleotides matching TRBD2. This CDR3 contains 15 residues. Trimming at V came to 5 bases and at J to 6 bases, leaving 9 bases not matched to a gene. CDR1 and CDR2 from the germline V gene are LNHDA and SQIVND (reference sequence). CDR3 nucleotides: TGTGCCAGTAGTTTCACCGGGACTAGCGGAAGCGAGCAGTACTTC. Translated: CASSFTGTSGSEQYF.

About this clone: The junction does not match germline at one end; this may be a read error. The rearrangement joins TRBV4-1 to TRBJ2-7; TRBD1 agrees at 8 bases. Germline lookup yields CDR1 MGHRA and CDR2 YSYEKL. CDR3 length equals 15 residues. The CDR3 sequence: CASSTGTGPSYKQYF. CDR3 nucleotide sequence: TGCGCCAGCAGCACCGGGACAGGACCGTCCTACAAGCAGTACTTC.

The chain is built from TRBV6-1 and TRBJ2-2, with TRBD1 matching 9 bases. J was trimmed by 0 bases and V by 7 bases; bases with no gene match: 3. The CDR3 loop spans 15 amino acids. Per germline, CDR1 MNHNS and CDR2 SASEGT. CDR3 region: CASKWTGANTGELFF. The CDR3 DNA sequence: TGTGCCAGCAAATGGACAGGGGCGAACACCGGGGAGCTGTTTTTT.

The rearrangement joins TRBV7-9 to TRBJ1-4; D is unclear. CDR1 SEHNR and CDR2 FQNEAQ come from the germline V gene (reference sequence). V shed 5 bases and J shed 7 bases, with 14 bases lying between them. The CDR3 runs to 14 residues. The CDR3 coding sequence is TGTGCCAGCAGCCCCCCGGTCCGGAGTGAAAAACTGTTTTTT. The encoded protein is CASSPPVRSEKLFF.

V and J are TRBV19 and TRBJ2-3; D might be TRBD2 (7 bases). Trimming shortened V by 5 bases and J by 4 bases, and 13 bases separated the two germline ends. Per the germline V gene, CDR1 is LNHDA and CDR2 is SQIVND (reference sequence). The CDR3 spans 14 residues. The CDR3 DNA follows: TGTGCCAGTAGTGCGGAGGGGGGGCCAGATACGCAGTATTTT. It translates to CASSAEGGPDTQYF.

The chain is built from TRBV9 and TRBJ2-5; 14 nucleotides line up with TRBD2. The CDR3 contains 20 residues. From germline, CDR1 is SGDLS and CDR2 YYNGEE. Losses at the gene ends were 3 bases for V and 2 bases for J; bases not matched to a gene: 15. CDR3 residues: CASSEREGTSGGGLQETQYF. DNA of the CDR3: TGTGCCAGCAGCGAACGCGAAGGGACTAGCGGGGGAGGCTTACAAGAGACCCAGTACTTC.

The J gene is TRBJ1-4, the V gene TRBV20-1; no definite D call. V lost 7 bases and J lost 4, with 7 bases in between. CDR3 length: 11 amino acids. Per germline, CDR1 DFQATT and CDR2 SNEGSKA (reference sequence). The CDR3 loop is CSEPNNEKLFF. The CDR3 region has the DNA TGCAGTGAGCCTAATAATGAAAAACTGTTTTTT.

The chain employs TRBV6-4 and TRBJ1-5, with TRBD1 as a possible D gene (5 bases). This CDR3 has 14 residues. Trimming removed 3 bases at V and 5 bases at J, with 11 bases between. Germline CDR1 and CDR2: MRHNA and SNTAGT. As DNA, the CDR3 is TGTGCCAGCAGTGAGCAGGGAACCGATCAGCCCCAGCATTTT. Protein: CASSEQGTDQPQHF.